Listed here are 21 T cell receptor beta chains from one sample, sequenced in a study of PD-1 blockade in classical Hodgkin lymphoma. Libraries were prepared by immunoSEQ multiplex PCR; TCRdb keeps only in-frame clonotypes and omits some of them. This sample carries roughly 38,000 clones, roughly nine tenths of them seen once, and the ten largest clones take just over 5.5%. Exposure to brentuximab vedotin varied, and each patient had relapsed following autologous stem cell transplantation. Specimen: peripheral blood mononuclear cells (PBMCs), collected before the second cycle of nivolumab. All receptors come from a human donor with classical Hodgkin lymphoma.

The rearrangement links TRBV5-4 to TRBJ2-3; D is possibly TRBD1 (5 bases). This CDR3 contains 15 residues. V was cut by 0 bases and J by 2 bases, with 10 bases left in between. Germline CDR1 SGHNT, CDR2 YYREEE (reference sequence). In DNA, the CDR3 is TGTGCCAGCAGCTTGGCTGCAGGGTACACAGATACGCAGTATTTT. Translated: CASSLAAGYTDTQYF.

The genes are TRBV5-4 and TRBJ2-3; 8 bases line up with TRBD1. The trim removed 4 bases at V and 5 bases at J, leaving 12 bases unmatched. CDR1 and CDR2 from the germline V gene are SGHNT and YYREEE (reference sequence). The CDR3 length is 16 residues. The CDR3 sequence is CASSRIGQGVGDTQYF. As DNA, the CDR3 is TGTGCCAGCAGCCGCATAGGACAGGGAGTGGGAGATACGCAGTATTTT.

J is TRBJ2-1 and V is TRBV6-5; D remains ambiguous. Germline V gives CDR1 MNHEY, CDR2 SVGAGI. Trimming pared 4 bases from V and 6 bases from J, leaving 16 bases between. CDR3 length: 15 amino acids. CDR3 coding DNA: TGTGCCAGCAGTTCTTCTTTTGAGACCCTCAATGAGCAGTTCTTC. Its translation: CASSSSFETLNEQFF.

Of note for this clone: Different DNA sequences within this sample yield the same CDR3. The chain recombines TRBV2 with TRBJ1-5; D is possibly TRBD1 (5 bases). Germline V gives CDR1 SNHLY, CDR2 FYNNEI. V was clipped by 11 bases and J by 2 bases, with 13 bases between them. The CDR3 sequence is 13 residues long. The DNA for the CDR3 is TGTGCCGGTACAGGAGAAGGCAATCAGCCCCAGCATTTT. This gives the protein CAGTGEGNQPQHF.

The V gene is TRBV19, the J gene TRBJ2-6, with D possibly TRBD1 on 5 matching bases. This CDR3 comprises 15 residues. CDR1 and CDR2 from the germline V gene are LNHDA and SQIVND (reference sequence). The V gene lost 3 bases and the J gene lost 0 bases, with 6 bases spanning the gap. The CDR3 bases are TGTGCCAGTAGTATGGGGCACTCTGGGGCCAACGTCCTGACTTTC. This gives the protein CASSMGHSGANVLTF. Supplemented by reference TRBV19 and TRBJ2-6, the full variable domain reads DGGITQSPKYLFRKEGQNVTLSCEQNLNHDAMYWYRQDPGQGLRLIYYSQIVNDFQKGDIAEGYSVSREKKESFPLTVTSAQKNPTAFYLCASSMGHSGANVLTFGAGSRLTVL.

This clone was found a few times. This rearrangement joins TRBV18 to TRBJ2-7; the D is unclear. Trimming stripped 2 bases from V and 0 bases from J, with 8 bases between. The CDR3 sequence is 14 residues long. CDR1 is KGHSH and CDR2 is LQKENI in the germline V gene. As DNA, the CDR3 is TGTGCCAGCTCACCAATGAGCTTCTCCTACGAGCAGTACTTC. Translating gives CASSPMSFSYEQYF.

Note on this clone: One junction end disagrees with the germline gene, perhaps due to a read error. The V gene is TRBV7-8, the J gene TRBJ2-3; D possibly matches TRBD1 or TRBD2 (6 bases each). The CDR3 is made up of 15 amino acids. Germline CDR1 reads SGHVS; CDR2 reads FQNEAQ. Here the CDR3 reads CASSLASRGTEGQYF. The CDR3 DNA reads as TGTGCCAGCAGCCTAGCTTCGAGGGGGACGGAGGGGCAGTATTTT.

This clone showed up just a few times. The rearrangement uses TRBV4-1 and TRBJ1-4; D is unresolved. CDR1 MGHRA and CDR2 YSYEKL come from the germline V gene. V lost 7 bases to trimming and J lost 5 bases, with 11 bases between them. The CDR3 runs to 13 residues. For the CDR3, the DNA is TGCGCCAGCAAGACACTCGGGAATGAAAAACTGTTTTTT. Translation gives CASKTLGNEKLFF.

This sequence joins TRBV29-1 and TRBJ2-7; a possible D gene is TRBD2 (5 bases). This CDR3 region has 14 residues. The V end was cut by 4 bases, the J end by 3 bases, with 16 bases between. The germline V gene has CDR1 SQVTM and CDR2 ANQGSEA. DNA for the CDR3: TGCAGCGTTGGGGGAGTAACTCCCAACTACGAGCAGTACTTC. Its translation is CSVGGVTPNYEQYF.

The chain is built from TRBV28 and TRBJ1-5; perhaps TRBD1 as D (6 bases). The CDR3 runs to 14 residues. Germline CDR1 and CDR2: MDHEN and SYDVKM. V was clipped by 1 base and J by 9 bases, with 13 bases between them. This chain's CDR3 is CASSLSGGVGPQHF. As DNA, the CDR3 is TGTGCCAGCAGTTTATCGGGGGGCGTAGGGCCCCAGCATTTT. The entire variable domain, with the rest obtained from reference TRBV28 and TRBJ1-5, is as follows: DVKVTQSSRYLVKRTGEKVFLECVQDMDHENMFWYRQDPGLGLRLIYFSYDVKMKEKGDIPEGYSVSREKKERFSLILESASTNQTSMYLCASSLSGGVGPQHFGDGTRLSIL.

The gene calls are TRBV5-1 and TRBJ1-2, with D uncertain. With 0 bases removed from V and 1 base from J, the gap between germline ends came to 16 bases. Germline V gene lookup returns CDR1 SGHRS and CDR2 YFSETQ. CDR3 length: 17 residues. In DNA form, the CDR3 reads TGCGCCAGCAGCTTGGTGTCGGGTACGGCGAATAACTATGGCTACACCTTC. This codes for CASSLVSGTANNYGYTF.

This CDR3 reads CASSSTGLRGEQYF. The CDR3 DNA sequence: TGTGCCAGCAGCTCGACGGGCCTACGGGGAGAGCAGTACTTC. The chain uses TRBV7-9 and TRBJ2-7; the D gene is possibly TRBD2 (5 bases). With 4 bases removed from V and 7 bases from J, the gap between germline ends came to 17 bases. Germline CDR1 reads SEHNR; CDR2 reads FQNEAQ (reference sequence). This CDR3 spans 14 amino acids.

The chain links TRBV28 to TRBJ2-4, with 8 bases identical to TRBD2. Germline CDR1 and CDR2: MDHEN and SYDVKM. CDR3 length: 18 residues. V lost 1 base, J lost 0 bases, and 8 bases stayed unmatched. Written as DNA, the CDR3 is TGTGCCAGCAGTTTATCGGGTCGCCTAGCGGGAGCCAAAAACATTCAGTACTTC. Residues: CASSLSGRLAGAKNIQYF.

This clone appeared a few times. The rearrangement joins TRBV28 to TRBJ1-6; 7 bases agree with TRBD1. CDR3 length: 17 amino acids. The V segment lost 6 bases and the J segment 2 bases; nucleotides outside the gene matches: 10. Per germline, CDR1 MDHEN and CDR2 SYDVKM. As DNA, the CDR3 is TGTGCCAGCAGGACTACAGGGGCAGGCACCTATAATTCACCCCTCCACTTT. Protein product: CASRTTGAGTYNSPLHF.

The V gene is TRBV9, the J gene TRBJ2-1; 15 nucleotides align to TRBD2. Germline CDR1 and CDR2: SGDLS and YYNGEE. The CDR3 is 17 residues long. Trimming at V came to 4 bases and at J to 4 bases, leaving 6 bases not matched to a gene. CDR3: CASSPGTSGGIYNEQFF. The CDR3 bases are TGTGCCAGCAGCCCCGGGACTAGCGGGGGGATATACAATGAGCAGTTCTTC.

The table lists this clone with a few counts. J is TRBJ2-3 and V is TRBV18; D is possibly TRBD1 or TRBD2 (5 bases each). The CDR3 consists of 12 residues. Germline values: CDR1 KGHSH, CDR2 LQKENI. Trimming removed 2 bases at V and 5 bases at J, with 5 bases between. DNA for the CDR3: TGTGCCAGCTCACCAGGGGGAGATACGCAGTATTTT. Translated: CASSPGGDTQYF.

The V and J genes are TRBV18 and TRBJ2-7; 10 bases align to TRBD2. Unmatched junction bases numbered 5, after V lost 1 base and J lost 5 bases. There are 15 residues in the CDR3. Germline loops: CDR1 KGHSH, CDR2 LQKENI. CDR3 nucleotide sequence: TGTGCCAGCTCACCACTGGGACTAGCGTTGAACGAGCAGTACTTC. Translated: CASSPLGLALNEQYF.

The chain combines TRBV7-9 with TRBJ2-1; 7 positions match TRBD1. Germline loops: CDR1 SEHNR, CDR2 FQNEAQ (reference sequence). The CDR3 contains 13 residues. The V gene end was trimmed by 5 bases and the J gene end by 2 bases; junction bases not matched to a gene: 0. Here the CDR3 reads CASSGTAYNEQFF. CDR3 coding DNA: TGTGCCAGCAGCGGGACAGCCTACAATGAGCAGTTCTTC.

V usage is TRBV5-1 and J usage is TRBJ2-5, with 11 nucleotides matching TRBD1. V was clipped by 4 bases and J by 5 bases; unmatched bases: 7. The germline V gene has CDR1 SGHRS and CDR2 YFSETQ. CDR3 length equals 15 residues. CDR3 sequence (DNA): TGCGCCAGCAGCCTTAGCGGACAGGGGGCGGAGACCCAGTACTTC. It codes for CASSLSGQGAETQYF.

The rearrangement joins TRBV4-2 to TRBJ2-3, with D uncertain. The CDR3 consists of 14 residues. CDR1 is LGHNA and CDR2 is YNFKEQ in the germline V gene. Trimming took 4 bases from V and 2 from J, leaving 10 bases between them. This chain's CDR3 is CASSPLSTTDTQYF. CDR3 in DNA: TGTGCCAGCAGCCCCCTATCGACCACAGATACGCAGTATTTT.

The chain combines TRBV28 with TRBJ1-6; TRBD1 is a possible D gene (6 bases). From germline, CDR1 is MDHEN and CDR2 SYDVKM. Deletions cut 5 bases from V and 5 bases from J, with 10 bases between. The CDR3 consists of 14 residues. The CDR3 DNA reads as TGTGCCAGCAGTGGTAGGACAGATAATTCACCCCTCCACTTT. Amino acids: CASSGRTDNSPLHF.